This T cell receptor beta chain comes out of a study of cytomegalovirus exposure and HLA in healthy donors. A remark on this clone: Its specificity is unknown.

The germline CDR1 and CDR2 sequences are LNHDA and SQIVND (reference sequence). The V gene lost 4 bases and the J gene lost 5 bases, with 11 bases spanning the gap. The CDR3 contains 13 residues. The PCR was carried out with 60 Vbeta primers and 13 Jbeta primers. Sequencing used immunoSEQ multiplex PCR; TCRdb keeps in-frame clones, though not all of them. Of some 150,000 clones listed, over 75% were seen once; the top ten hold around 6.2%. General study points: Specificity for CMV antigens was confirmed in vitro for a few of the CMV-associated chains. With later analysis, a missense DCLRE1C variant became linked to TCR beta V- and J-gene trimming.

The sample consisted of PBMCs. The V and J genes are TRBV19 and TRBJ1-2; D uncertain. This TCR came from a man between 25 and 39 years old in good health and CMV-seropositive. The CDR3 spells CASSNNGEYGYTF. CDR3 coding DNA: TGTGCCAGTAGTAATAACGGGGAGTATGGCTACACCTTC.